Given below is one T cell receptor (beta chain) in context. The method was immunoSEQ multiplex PCR; TCRdb's version includes in-frame clones alone and lacks a portion of them. The sample gives about 380,000 clones, roughly 86% of which show up once; roughly 1.4% is in the top ten. This sample was included in a study of blood T cell repertoires in COVID-19. The CDR3 runs 16 residues. Germline-derived CDR1 and CDR2 are MNHEY and SVGEGT. V lost 6 bases and J lost 2; bases outside the gene matches: 9. The V call is TRBV6-2 or TRBV6-3, the J call TRBJ1-5; 8 nucleotides match TRBD1. This clonotype was sampled from a young man who had recovered from COVID-19. Source material: PBMCs or T cells enriched from blood (not recorded which). This chain's CDR3 is CASSLPGGAGNQPQHF. CDR3 nucleotides: TGTGCCAGCAGCCTCCCAGGGGGCGCAGGCAATCAGCCCCAGCATTTT.